Included here is one T cell receptor beta chain sequence, with context. Its antigen is unidentified. The entry originates in a study of cytomegalovirus exposure and HLA in healthy donors. The protocol was immunoSEQ multiplex PCR, while the TCRdb copy is restricted to in-frame clones and leaves out a portion. The data hold around 75,000 clones, with around four fifths observed a single time. A roughly 120-subject validation cohort, separate from the approximately 700-subject first cohort, supplied the donors. Study-wide findings and caveats: There were 150 to 200 TCR beta chains listed as cytomegalovirus-associated.

The sequence was obtained from a man younger than 45 in good health and CMV-seronegative. The sequencing input was PBMCs.

The CDR3 bases are TGTGCCAGCAGTTCTTCACCGAGCTCTGGAAACACCATATATTTT. This translates into CASSSSPSSGNTIYF. The rearrangement links TRBV28 to TRBJ1-3, with D uncertain. This CDR3 has 15 amino acids. V shed 4 bases and J shed 0 bases, with 10 bases lying between them. Germline V lookup: CDR1 MDHEN, CDR2 SYDVKM.